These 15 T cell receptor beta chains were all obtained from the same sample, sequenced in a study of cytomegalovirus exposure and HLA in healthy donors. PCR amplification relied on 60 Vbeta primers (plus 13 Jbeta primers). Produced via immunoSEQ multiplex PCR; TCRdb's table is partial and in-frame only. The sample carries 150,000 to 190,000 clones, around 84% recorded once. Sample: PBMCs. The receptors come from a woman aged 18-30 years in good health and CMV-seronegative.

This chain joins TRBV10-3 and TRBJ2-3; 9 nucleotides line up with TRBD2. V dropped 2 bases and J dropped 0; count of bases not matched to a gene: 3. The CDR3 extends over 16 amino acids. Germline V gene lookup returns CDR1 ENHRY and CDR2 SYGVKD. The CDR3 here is CAISEGLAGSTDTQYF. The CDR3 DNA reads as TGTGCCATCAGTGAGGGGCTAGCGGGGAGCACAGATACGCAGTATTTT.

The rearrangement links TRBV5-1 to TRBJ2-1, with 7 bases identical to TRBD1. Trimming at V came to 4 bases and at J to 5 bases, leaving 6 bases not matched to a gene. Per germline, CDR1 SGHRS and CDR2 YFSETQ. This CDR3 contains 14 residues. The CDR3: CASSIGTEDNEQFF. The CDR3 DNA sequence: TGCGCCAGCAGCATTGGGACAGAAGACAATGAGCAGTTCTTC.

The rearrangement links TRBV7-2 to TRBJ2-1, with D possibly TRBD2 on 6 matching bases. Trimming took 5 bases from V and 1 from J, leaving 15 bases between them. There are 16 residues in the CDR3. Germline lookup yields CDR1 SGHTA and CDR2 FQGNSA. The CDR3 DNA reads TGTGCCAGCAGCCCAACGGGCGGGATATCCTACAATGAGCAGTTCTTC. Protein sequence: CASSPTGGISYNEQFF.

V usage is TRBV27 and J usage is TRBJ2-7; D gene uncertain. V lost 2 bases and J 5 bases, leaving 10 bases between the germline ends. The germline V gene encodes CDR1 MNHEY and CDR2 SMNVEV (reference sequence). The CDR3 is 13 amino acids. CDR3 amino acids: CASSLRRLDEQYF. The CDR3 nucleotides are TGTGCCAGCAGTTTACGCAGGCTGGACGAGCAGTACTTC.

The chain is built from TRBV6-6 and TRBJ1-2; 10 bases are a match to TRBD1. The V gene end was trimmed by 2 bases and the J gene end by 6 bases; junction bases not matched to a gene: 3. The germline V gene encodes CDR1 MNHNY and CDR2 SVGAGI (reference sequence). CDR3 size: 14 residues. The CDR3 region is CASSYGGTGDGYTF. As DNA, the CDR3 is TGTGCCAGCAGTTACGGCGGGACAGGGGATGGCTACACCTTC.

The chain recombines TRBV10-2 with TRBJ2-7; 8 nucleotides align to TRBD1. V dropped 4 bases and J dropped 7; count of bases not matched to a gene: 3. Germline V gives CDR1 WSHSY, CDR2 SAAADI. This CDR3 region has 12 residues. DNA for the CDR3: TGCGCCAGCAGTGCAGGGGGCTGGGAGCAGTACTTC. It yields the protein CASSAGGWEQYF.

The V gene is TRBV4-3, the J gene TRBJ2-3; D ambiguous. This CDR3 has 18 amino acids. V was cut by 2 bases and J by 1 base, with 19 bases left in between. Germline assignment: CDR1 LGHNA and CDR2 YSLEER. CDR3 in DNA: TGCGCCAGCAGCCAATATGCCTATATCCGCTACGGCACAGATACGCAGTATTTT. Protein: CASSQYAYIRYGTDTQYF.

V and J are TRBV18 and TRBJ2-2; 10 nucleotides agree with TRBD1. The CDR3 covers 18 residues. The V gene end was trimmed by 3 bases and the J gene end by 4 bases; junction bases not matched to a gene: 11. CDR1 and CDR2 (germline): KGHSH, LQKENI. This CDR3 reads CASSPQRGGQGITGELFF. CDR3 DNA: TGTGCCAGCTCACCCCAACGGGGGGGACAGGGGATCACCGGGGAGCTGTTTTTT.

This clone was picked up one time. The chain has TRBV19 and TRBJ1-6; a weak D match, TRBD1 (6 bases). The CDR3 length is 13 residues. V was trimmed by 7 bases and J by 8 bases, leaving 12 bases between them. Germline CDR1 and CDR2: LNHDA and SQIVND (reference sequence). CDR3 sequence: CASKGGTYSPLHF. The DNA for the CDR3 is TGTGCCAGTAAAGGGGGTACCTATTCACCCCTCCACTTT.

The CDR3, as DNA: TGTGCCAGCAGCCAAGAAGGACTAACGAACACCGGGGAGCTGTTTTTT. Protein product: CASSQEGLTNTGELFF. The J gene is TRBJ2-2, the V gene TRBV4-2, with a possible D match to TRBD2 (6 bases). V lost 0 bases and J 0 bases, leaving 8 bases between the germline ends. This CDR3 contains 16 residues. Germline V gives CDR1 LGHNA, CDR2 YNFKEQ.

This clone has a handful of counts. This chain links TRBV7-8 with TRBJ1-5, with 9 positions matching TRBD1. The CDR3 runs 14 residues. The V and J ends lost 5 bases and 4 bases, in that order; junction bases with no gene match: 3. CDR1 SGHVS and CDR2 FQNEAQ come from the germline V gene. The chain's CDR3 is CASSPGQGNQPQHF. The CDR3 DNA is TGTGCCAGCAGCCCCGGACAGGGGAATCAGCCCCAGCATTTT.

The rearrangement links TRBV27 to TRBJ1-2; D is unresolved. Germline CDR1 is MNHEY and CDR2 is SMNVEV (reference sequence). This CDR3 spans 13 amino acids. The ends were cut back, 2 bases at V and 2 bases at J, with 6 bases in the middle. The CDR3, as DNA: TGTGCCAGCAGTTTAACAGCAAACTATGGCTACACCTTC. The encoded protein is CASSLTANYGYTF.

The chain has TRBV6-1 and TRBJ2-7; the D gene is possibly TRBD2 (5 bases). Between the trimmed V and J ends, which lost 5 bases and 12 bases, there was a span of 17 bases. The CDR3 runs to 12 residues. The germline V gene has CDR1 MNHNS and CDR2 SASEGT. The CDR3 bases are TGTGCCAGCAGTCCGTATATGCGGGCCATGTACTTC. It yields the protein CASSPYMRAMYF.

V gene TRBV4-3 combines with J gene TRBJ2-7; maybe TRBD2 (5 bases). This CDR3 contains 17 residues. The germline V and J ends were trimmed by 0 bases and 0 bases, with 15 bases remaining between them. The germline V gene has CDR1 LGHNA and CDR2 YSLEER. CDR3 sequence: CASSQEKEASFSYEQYF. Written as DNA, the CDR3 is TGCGCCAGCAGCCAAGAAAAAGAGGCTAGCTTCTCCTACGAGCAGTACTTC.

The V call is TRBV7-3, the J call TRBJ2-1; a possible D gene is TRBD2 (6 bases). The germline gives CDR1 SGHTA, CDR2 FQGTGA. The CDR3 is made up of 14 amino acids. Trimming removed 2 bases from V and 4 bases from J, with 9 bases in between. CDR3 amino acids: CASSLGGNYNEQFF. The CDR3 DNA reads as TGTGCCAGCAGCTTAGGGGGGAATTACAATGAGCAGTTCTTC.